This T cell receptor (beta chain) is from a study of blood T cell repertoires in COVID-19. In the study overall: The study drew acute and convalescent COVID-19 samples from the United States, Italy and Spain. T cells, B-cell-depleted T cells, or PBMCs provided the cDNA or gDNA that served as material.

Trimming pared 1 base from V and 4 bases from J, leaving 7 bases between. The V gene's germline CDR1 is SGHDN and CDR2 FVKESK. The CDR3 is made up of 14 amino acids. In the original analysis: For nucleated cells, counts were estimated from reference gene primer amplification. Measured with immunoSEQ multiplex PCR; TCRdb has only the in-frame clones, and not every one. That table gives V, J and clone size, and the DNA gave D and trimming. The data show about 150,000 clones, 79% seen once. The V call is TRBV14, the J call TRBJ1-4; D remains unclear. Sequenced material: peripheral blood. The sequence was collected from a middle-aged man with active or convalescent COVID-19. The CDR3 is CASSQAGHNEKLFF. DNA of the CDR3: TGTGCCAGCAGCCAAGCAGGCCATAATGAAAAACTGTTTTTT.